A single T cell receptor (beta chain) is shown here with its context. These data are taken from a study of response to subunit inactivated influenza vaccine. From the RT-PCR reads, TCRdb called clonotypes with MiXCR, one entry per CDR3 protein. The sample yields about 570,000 distinct CDR3 sequences, approximately 10% seen once. V lost 5 bases and J 4 bases, leaving 11 bases between the germline ends. Germline assignment: CDR1 MNHNS and CDR2 SASEGT. This CDR3 has 13 amino acids. These sequences were also reported in another study, on T cells expressing NK-cell markers. That work contributes: In generating TCR beta cDNA, 5'RACE template switching with UMIs was used. It was sorted CD3+CD56-NKG2C+, CD3+CD56+NKG2C- and CD3+CD56+NKG2C+ T cells that provided the TCR beta repertoires. With respect to HCMV, most of the eight sequenced donors were seropositive, and one was seronegative.

The receptor was derived from a man aged 50-59 years who received an inactivated influenza vaccine. Sequencing used PBMCs from blood, obtained on the day of vaccination. V usage is TRBV6-1 and J usage is TRBJ1-1, with D possibly matching TRBD1 (5 bases). The CDR3 DNA follows: TGTGCCAGCAGTAGGGTGGGGGGCACTGAAGCTTTCTTT. Its protein is CASSRVGGTEAFF.